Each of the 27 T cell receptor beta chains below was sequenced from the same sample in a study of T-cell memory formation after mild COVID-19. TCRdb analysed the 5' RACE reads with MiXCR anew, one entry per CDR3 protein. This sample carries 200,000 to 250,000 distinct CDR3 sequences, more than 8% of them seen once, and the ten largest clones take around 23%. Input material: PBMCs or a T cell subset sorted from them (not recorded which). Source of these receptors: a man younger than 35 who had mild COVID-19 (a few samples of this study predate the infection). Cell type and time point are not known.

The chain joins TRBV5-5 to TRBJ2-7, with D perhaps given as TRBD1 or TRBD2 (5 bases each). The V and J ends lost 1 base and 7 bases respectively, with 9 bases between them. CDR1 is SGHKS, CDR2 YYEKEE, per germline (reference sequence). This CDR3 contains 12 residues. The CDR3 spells CASSLRDGEQYV. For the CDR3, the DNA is TGTGCCAGCAGCTTGAGGGACGGTGAGCAGTACGTC.

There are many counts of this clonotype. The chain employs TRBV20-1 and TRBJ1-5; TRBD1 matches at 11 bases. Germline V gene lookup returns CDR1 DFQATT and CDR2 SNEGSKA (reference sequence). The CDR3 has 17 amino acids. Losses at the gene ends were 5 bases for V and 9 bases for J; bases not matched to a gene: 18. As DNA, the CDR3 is TGCAGTGCTCGGTTTGGTGTTTGGGGACAGGGGGTCCCGCCCCAGCATTTT. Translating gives CSARFGVWGQGVPPQHF.

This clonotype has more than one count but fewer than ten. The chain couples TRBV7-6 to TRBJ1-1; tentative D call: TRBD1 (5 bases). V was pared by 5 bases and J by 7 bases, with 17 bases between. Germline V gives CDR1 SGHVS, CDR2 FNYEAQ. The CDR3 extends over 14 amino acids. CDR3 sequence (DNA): TGTGCCAGCAGCCCAGGGTACTCGGGCCTTGAAGCTTTCTTT. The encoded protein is CASSPGYSGLEAFF.

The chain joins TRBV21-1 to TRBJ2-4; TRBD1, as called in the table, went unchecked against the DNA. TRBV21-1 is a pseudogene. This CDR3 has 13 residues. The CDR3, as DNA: TGTGCCAGCCTCCCGGGACAGATGGACATTCAGTACTTC. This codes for CASLPGQMDIQYF.

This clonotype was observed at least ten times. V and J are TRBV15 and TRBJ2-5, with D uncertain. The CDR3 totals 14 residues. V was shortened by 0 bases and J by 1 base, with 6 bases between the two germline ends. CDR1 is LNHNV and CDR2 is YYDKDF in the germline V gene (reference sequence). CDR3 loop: CATSRDYTQETQYF. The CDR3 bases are TGTGCCACCAGCAGAGATTACACCCAAGAGACCCAGTACTTC.

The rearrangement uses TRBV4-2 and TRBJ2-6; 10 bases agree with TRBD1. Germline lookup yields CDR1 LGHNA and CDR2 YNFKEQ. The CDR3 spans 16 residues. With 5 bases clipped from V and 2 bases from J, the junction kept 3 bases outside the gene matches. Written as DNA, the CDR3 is TGTGCCAGCAGCAGGACAGGGGGTCCTGGGGCCAACGTCCTGACTTTC. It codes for CASSRTGGPGANVLTF.

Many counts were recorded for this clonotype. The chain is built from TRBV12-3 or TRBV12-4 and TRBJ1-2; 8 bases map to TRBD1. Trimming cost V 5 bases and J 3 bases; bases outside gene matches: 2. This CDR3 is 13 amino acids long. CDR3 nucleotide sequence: TGTGCCAGCAGTCTGACAGGGGACTATGGCTACACCTTC. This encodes CASSLTGDYGYTF.

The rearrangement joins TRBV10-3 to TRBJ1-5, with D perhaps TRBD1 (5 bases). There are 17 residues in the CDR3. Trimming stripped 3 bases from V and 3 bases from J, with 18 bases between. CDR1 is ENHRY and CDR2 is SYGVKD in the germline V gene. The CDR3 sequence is CAISDPGGRGLNQPQHF. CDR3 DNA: TGTGCCATCAGTGACCCGGGGGGTCGGGGTCTCAATCAGCCCCAGCATTTT.

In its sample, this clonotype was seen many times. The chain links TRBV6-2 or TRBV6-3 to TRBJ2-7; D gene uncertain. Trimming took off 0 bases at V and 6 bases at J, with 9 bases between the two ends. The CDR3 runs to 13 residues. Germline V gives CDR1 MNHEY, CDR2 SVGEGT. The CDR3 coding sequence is TGTGCCAGCAGTTACTCGGTATGGGCCGAGCAGTACGTC. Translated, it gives CASSYSVWAEQYV.

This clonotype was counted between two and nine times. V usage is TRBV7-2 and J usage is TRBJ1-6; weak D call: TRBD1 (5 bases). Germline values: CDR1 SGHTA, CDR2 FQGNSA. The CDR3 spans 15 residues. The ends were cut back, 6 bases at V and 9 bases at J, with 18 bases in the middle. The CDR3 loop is CASSWGGTLVSPLHF. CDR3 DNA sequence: TGTGCCAGCAGTTGGGGGGGGACGCTTGTTTCACCCCTCCACTTT.

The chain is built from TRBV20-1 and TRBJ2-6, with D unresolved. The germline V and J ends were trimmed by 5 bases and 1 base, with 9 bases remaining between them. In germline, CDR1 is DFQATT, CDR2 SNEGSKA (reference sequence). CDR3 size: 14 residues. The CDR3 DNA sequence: TGCAGTGCTGCCGGAGTGTCTGGGGCCAACGTCCTGACTTTC. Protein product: CSAAGVSGANVLTF.

CDR3 nucleotide sequence: TGTGCCAGCACGGGTCCCCGGCGGACTAACAACACTGAAGCTTTCTTT. As protein: CASTGPRRTNNTEAFF. The V call is TRBV6-4, the J call TRBJ1-1; no firm D call. The germline V gene has CDR1 MRHNA and CDR2 SNTAGT. The length of the CDR3 is 16 residues. Trimming took 7 bases from V and 2 from J, leaving 20 bases between them.

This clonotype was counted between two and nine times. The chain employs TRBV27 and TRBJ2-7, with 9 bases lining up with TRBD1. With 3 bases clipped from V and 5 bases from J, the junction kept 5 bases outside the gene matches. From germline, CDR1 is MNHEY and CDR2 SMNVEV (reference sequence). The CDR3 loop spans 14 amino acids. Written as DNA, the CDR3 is TGTGCCAGCAGTTTCCATACAGGGGGCAACGAGCAGTACTTC. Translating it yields CASSFHTGGNEQYF.

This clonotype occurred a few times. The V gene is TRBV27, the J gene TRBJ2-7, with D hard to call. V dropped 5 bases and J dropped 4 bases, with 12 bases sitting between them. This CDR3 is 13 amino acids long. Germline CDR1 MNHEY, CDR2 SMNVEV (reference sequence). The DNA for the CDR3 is TGTGCCAGCAGTCCCCTTCCCAGTTACGAGCAGTACTTC. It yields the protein CASSPLPSYEQYF.

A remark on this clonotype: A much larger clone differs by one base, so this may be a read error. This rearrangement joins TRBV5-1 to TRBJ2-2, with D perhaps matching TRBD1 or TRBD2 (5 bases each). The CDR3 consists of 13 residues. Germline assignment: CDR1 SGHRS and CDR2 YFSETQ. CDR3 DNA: TGCTCCAGCAGCTTAATGGGGGCCGGGGAGCTGTTTTTT. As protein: CSSSLMGAGELFF.

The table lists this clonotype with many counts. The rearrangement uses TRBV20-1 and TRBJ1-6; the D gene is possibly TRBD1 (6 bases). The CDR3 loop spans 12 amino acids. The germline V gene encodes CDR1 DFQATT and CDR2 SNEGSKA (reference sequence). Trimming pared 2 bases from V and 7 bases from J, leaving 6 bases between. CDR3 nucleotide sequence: TGCAGTGCTAGAAGGGGGAATTCACCCCTCCACTTT. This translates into CSARRGNSPLHF.

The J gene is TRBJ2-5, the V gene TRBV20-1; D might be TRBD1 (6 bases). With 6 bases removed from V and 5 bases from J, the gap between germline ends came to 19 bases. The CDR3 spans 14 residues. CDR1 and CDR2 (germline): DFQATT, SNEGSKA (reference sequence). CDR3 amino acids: CSARVPGTIETQYF. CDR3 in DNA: TGCAGTGCCCGAGTCCCCGGGACAATTGAGACCCAGTACTTC.

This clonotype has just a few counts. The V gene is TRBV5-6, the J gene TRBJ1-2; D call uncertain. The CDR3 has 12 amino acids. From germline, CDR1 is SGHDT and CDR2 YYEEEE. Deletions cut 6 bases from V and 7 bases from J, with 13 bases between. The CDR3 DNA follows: TGTGCCAGCACCACTTGGGAGGGTGGCTACACCTTC. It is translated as CASTTWEGGYTF.

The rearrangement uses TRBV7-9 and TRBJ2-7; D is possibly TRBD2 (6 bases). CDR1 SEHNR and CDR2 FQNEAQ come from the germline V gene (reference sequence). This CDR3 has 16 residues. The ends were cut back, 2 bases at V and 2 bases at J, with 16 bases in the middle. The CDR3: CASSLTMGGKPYEQYF. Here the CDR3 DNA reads TGTGCCAGCAGCTTAACTATGGGCGGGAAGCCCTACGAGCAGTACTTC.

CDR3 DNA sequence: TGTGCCAGCAGCTTGTTCCTGCCTAGCGGGGGGGAGACCCAGTACTTC. Its translation is CASSLFLPSGGETQYF. J is TRBJ2-5 and V is TRBV7-2; 11 bases line up with TRBD2. Looked up from germline, CDR1 is SGHTA and CDR2 is FQGNSA. V lost 3 bases to trimming and J lost 5 bases; unmatched junction nucleotides: 8. The CDR3 is 16 residues long.

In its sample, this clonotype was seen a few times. The CDR3, as DNA: TGCGCCAGCAGCCTAGATCCGGGACGGAAACCCCTCGAGCAGTACTTC. Its protein product is CASSLDPGRKPLEQYF. This rearrangement joins TRBV4-3 to TRBJ2-7; possibly TRBD1 or TRBD2 for D (5 bases each). Germline lookup yields CDR1 LGHNA and CDR2 YSLEER. Between the trimmed V and J ends, which lost 4 bases and 6 bases, there was a span of 22 bases. This CDR3 is 16 amino acids long.

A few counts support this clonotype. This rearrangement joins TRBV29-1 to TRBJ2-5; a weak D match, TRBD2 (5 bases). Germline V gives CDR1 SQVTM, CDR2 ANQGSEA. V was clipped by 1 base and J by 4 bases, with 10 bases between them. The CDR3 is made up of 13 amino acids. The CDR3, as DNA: TGCAGCGTTGAAGTAATAGCGCGAGAGACCCAGTACTTC. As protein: CSVEVIARETQYF. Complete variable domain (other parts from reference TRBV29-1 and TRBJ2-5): SAVISQKPSRDICQRGTSLTIQCQVDSQVTMMFWYRQQPGQSLTLIATANQGSEATYESGFVIDKFPISRPNLTFSTLTVSNMSPEDSSIYLCSVEVIARETQYFGPGTRLLVL.

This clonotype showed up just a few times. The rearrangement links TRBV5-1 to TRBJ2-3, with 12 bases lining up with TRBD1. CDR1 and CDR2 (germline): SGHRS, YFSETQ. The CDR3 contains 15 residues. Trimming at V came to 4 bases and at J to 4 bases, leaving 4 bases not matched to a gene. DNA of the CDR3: TGCGCCAGCAGCACGGGACAGGGGGCGTCAGATACGCAGTATTTT. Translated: CASSTGQGASDTQYF.

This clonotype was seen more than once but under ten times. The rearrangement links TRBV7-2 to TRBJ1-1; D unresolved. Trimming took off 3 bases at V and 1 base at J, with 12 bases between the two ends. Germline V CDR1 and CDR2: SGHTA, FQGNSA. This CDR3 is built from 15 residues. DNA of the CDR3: TGTGCCAGCAGCTTCCGGGCCCTCAGGAACACTGAAGCTTTCTTT. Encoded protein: CASSFRALRNTEAFF.

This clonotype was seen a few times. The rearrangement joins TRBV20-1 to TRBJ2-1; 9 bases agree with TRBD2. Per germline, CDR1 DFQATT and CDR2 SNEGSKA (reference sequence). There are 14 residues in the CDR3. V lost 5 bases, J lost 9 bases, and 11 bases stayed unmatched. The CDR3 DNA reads TGCAGTGCTGAAAGCGGGAGGCTCCTTAGTGAGCAGTTCTTC. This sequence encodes CSAESGRLLSEQFF.

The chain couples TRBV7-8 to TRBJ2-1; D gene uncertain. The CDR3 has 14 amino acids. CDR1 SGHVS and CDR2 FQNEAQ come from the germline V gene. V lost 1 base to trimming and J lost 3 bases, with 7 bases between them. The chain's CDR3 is CASSLVSIYNEQFF. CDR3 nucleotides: TGTGCCAGCAGCTTAGTTTCGATCTACAATGAGCAGTTCTTC.

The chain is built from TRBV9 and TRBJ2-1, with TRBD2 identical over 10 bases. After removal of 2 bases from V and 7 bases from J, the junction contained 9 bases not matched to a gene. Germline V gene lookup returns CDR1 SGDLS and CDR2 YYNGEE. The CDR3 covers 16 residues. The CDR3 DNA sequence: TGTGCCAGCAGCGTTCGAGCGGGGGGGCTAAGGAATGAGCAGTTCTTC. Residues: CASSVRAGGLRNEQFF.